The TCR beta chain described here comes from a study of T cell repertoires in cytomegalovirus infection. Study as a whole: A matching HLA type, together with CMV infection, was signaled by public TCR beta signatures. Broader study findings: Totalled public TCR beta family frequency picked out people who carried CMV plus the relevant HLA. Clonotypes of TCR beta that were HLA-C-restricted and CMV-specific dominated the ex vivo response.

Notes on this clonotype: Its antigen remains unidentified.

The germline V gene encodes CDR1 MNHEY and CDR2 SVGEGT. Trimming took 6 bases from V and 8 from J, leaving 17 bases between them. CDR3 size: 14 residues. TCRdb re-called the reads with MiXCR, one entry per CDR3 protein. The data contain fewer than 550,000 distinct CDR3 sequences, 11% of them seen just once; the ten biggest clones take up roughly 10%. The receptor was derived from a human donor in good health (CMV status not recorded). Some clones in this sample may be carry-over from other donors' samples. Material: PBMCs. The gene calls are TRBV6-2 or TRBV6-3 and TRBJ2-4, with D perhaps matching TRBD1 (5 bases). The CDR3 coding sequence is TGTGCCAGCAGCTCAATTCAGGGTATCGACATTCAGTACTTC. Translated, it gives CASSSIQGIDIQYF.